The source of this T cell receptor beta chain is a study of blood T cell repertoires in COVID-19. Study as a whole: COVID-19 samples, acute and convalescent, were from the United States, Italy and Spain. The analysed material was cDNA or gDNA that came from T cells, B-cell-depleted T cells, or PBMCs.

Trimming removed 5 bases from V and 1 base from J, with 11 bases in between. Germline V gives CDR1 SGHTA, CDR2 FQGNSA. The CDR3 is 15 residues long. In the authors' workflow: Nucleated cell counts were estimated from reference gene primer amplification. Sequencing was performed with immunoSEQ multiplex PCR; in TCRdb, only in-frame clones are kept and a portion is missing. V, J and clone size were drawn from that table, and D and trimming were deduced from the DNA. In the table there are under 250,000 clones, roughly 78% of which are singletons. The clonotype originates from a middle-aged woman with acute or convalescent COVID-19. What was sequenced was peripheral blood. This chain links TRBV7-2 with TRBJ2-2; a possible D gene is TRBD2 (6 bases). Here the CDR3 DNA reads TGTGCCAGCAGCGATGGAGGGCTGAACACCGGGGAGCTGTTTTTT. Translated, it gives CASSDGGLNTGELFF. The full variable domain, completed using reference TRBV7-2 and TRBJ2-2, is GAGVSQSPSNKVTEKGKDVELRCDPISGHTALYWYRQSLGQGLEFLIYFQGNSAPDKSGLPSDRFSAERTGGSVSTLTIQRTQQEDSAVYLCASSDGGLNTGELFFGEGSRLTVL.